These 21 T cell receptor beta chains were sequenced from one sample in a study of shared clonotypes between healthy human individuals. Sequenced by immunoSEQ multiplex PCR; TCRdb stores in-frame clones only, minus some. The sample has approximately 1.5 million clones; under 99% are singletons. Sample: naive CD4+ T cells sorted from blood. As for subset: CD45RA+ positively selected. These receptors were taken from a man younger than 40 in good health.

This clone is a singleton in its sample. V gene TRBV7-3 combines with J gene TRBJ2-1; TRBD2 agrees at 11 bases. V was clipped by 4 bases and J by 14 bases; unmatched bases: 10. CDR1 is SGHTA and CDR2 is FQGTGA in the germline V gene. The CDR3 consists of 14 residues. DNA of the CDR3: TGTGCCAGCAGCTCGGGACTAGCGGAAATGCTGGAGTTCTTC. This translates into CASSSGLAEMLEFF.

V and J are TRBV7-9 and TRBJ1-2; TRBD1 agrees at 8 bases. Germline V lookup: CDR1 SEHNR, CDR2 FQNEAQ (reference sequence). V lost 4 bases and J lost 4; bases outside the gene matches: 5. This CDR3 comprises 14 residues. The DNA for the CDR3 is TGTGCCAGCAGCTACGGACAGGGCGCCTATGGCTACACCTTC. Translation gives CASSYGQGAYGYTF.

This chain links TRBV5-6 with TRBJ2-7, with 8 bases identical to TRBD2. Germline values: CDR1 SGHDT, CDR2 YYEEEE. There are 14 residues in the CDR3. Trimming cost V 2 bases and J 5 bases; bases outside gene matches: 6. The CDR3 spells CASSFRTSWDEQYF. The CDR3 coding sequence is TGTGCCAGCAGCTTCCGGACTAGCTGGGACGAGCAGTACTTC.

The chain has TRBV7-9 and TRBJ1-1; unclear D gene. Trimming shortened V by 10 bases and J by 1 base, and 10 bases separated the two germline ends. The CDR3 consists of 12 residues. Germline CDR1 and CDR2: SEHNR and FQNEAQ (reference sequence). CDR3 nucleotides: TGTGCCACCCAGCGTTCGAACACTGAAGCTTTCTTT. Its translation: CATQRSNTEAFF.

The gene calls are TRBV15 and TRBJ1-4; TRBD1 might be the D (5 bases). The CDR3 is 18 amino acids. In germline, CDR1 is LNHNV, CDR2 YYDKDF (reference sequence). The V and J ends lost 0 bases and 8 bases respectively, with 22 bases between them. The CDR3 loop reads CATSRDNRAAGLGEKLFF. CDR3 coding DNA: TGTGCCACCAGCAGAGATAATAGGGCGGCAGGGTTAGGCGAAAAACTGTTTTTT.

The chain is built from TRBV10-1 and TRBJ2-1; 14 nucleotides align to TRBD2. Trimming at V came to 5 bases and at J to 10 bases, leaving 1 base not matched to a gene. Germline loops: CDR1 WNHNN, CDR2 SYGVQD (reference sequence). The CDR3 is made up of 13 amino acids. The CDR3 bases are TGCGCCAGCAGTAGGACTAGCGGGGGGGAGCAGTTCTTC. Amino acid sequence: CASSRTSGGEQFF.

J is TRBJ2-1 and V is TRBV5-8, with TRBD1 identical over 7 bases. The V gene's germline CDR1 is SGHTS and CDR2 YDEGEE. V shed 0 bases, J shed 3 bases, and the junction held 3 bases outside the gene matches. CDR3 length equals 15 residues. The CDR3 DNA reads TGTGCCAGCAGCTTGGATTGGGACAGCTACAATGAGCAGTTCTTC. Protein product: CASSLDWDSYNEQFF.

The rearrangement joins TRBV25-1 to TRBJ1-1, with 10 nucleotides matching TRBD1. The CDR3 is 17 residues long. V dropped 6 bases and J dropped 1; count of bases not matched to a gene: 11. Per germline, CDR1 MGHDK and CDR2 SYGVNS. CDR3 residues: CASRQTGGFLENTEAFF. Here the CDR3 DNA reads TGTGCCAGCAGGCAGACAGGGGGCTTCCTTGAGAACACTGAAGCTTTCTTT.

J is TRBJ2-1 and V is TRBV5-1; D may be TRBD1 (5 bases). The germline V and J ends were trimmed by 3 bases and 7 bases, with 11 bases remaining between them. This CDR3 contains 13 residues. Looked up from germline, CDR1 is SGHRS and CDR2 is YFSETQ. CDR3 amino acids: CASSSTVGNEQFF. CDR3 nucleotides: TGCGCCAGCAGCTCGACAGTAGGGAATGAGCAGTTCTTC.

CDR3 amino acids: CASRGQGLDTIYF. The CDR3 DNA reads TGCGCCAGCCGGGGACAGGGGTTGGACACCATATATTTT. This chain joins TRBV10-2 and TRBJ1-3, with 10 bases matching TRBD1. V trimming: 8 bases; J trimming: 8 bases; junction bases outside the gene matches: 6. Per germline, CDR1 WSHSY and CDR2 SAAADI. The CDR3 totals 13 residues.

The chain couples TRBV29-1 to TRBJ1-1; possible D gene TRBD1, 5 bases. With 4 bases removed from V and 3 bases from J, the gap between germline ends came to 12 bases. The CDR3 loop spans 13 amino acids. Germline-derived CDR1 and CDR2 are SQVTM and ANQGSEA. Written as DNA, the CDR3 is TGCAGCGTTGGCCACTTGGGGGACACTGAAGCTTTCTTT. It translates to CSVGHLGDTEAFF.

This chain links TRBV18 with TRBJ1-1; D ambiguous. This CDR3 contains 14 residues. Germline lookup yields CDR1 KGHSH and CDR2 LQKENI. Trimming shortened V by 3 bases and J by 0 bases, and 8 bases separated the two germline ends. CDR3 loop: CASSPQRVNTEAFF. CDR3 in DNA: TGTGCCAGCTCACCTCAAAGGGTGAACACTGAAGCTTTCTTT.

The chain links TRBV6-1 to TRBJ2-7, with 11 bases that match TRBD2. This CDR3 contains 15 residues. Germline CDR1 reads MNHNS; CDR2 reads SASEGT. J was trimmed by 3 bases and V by 6 bases; bases with no gene match: 7. CDR3 nucleotides: TGTGCCAGCAGACTAGCGGGAGTAAGGGTCTACGAGCAGTACTTC. Translation: CASRLAGVRVYEQYF.

The genes are TRBV5-1 and TRBJ2-5; TRBD1 is a possible D gene (5 bases). The V gene's germline CDR1 is SGHRS and CDR2 YFSETQ. The length of the CDR3 is 15 residues. V gave up 0 bases and J gave up 5 bases, with 14 bases separating them. CDR3 region: CASSLVARASETQYF. The CDR3 DNA reads TGCGCCAGCAGCTTGGTAGCCAGGGCGTCGGAGACCCAGTACTTC.

This sequence joins TRBV6-1 and TRBJ2-1; D is unclear. Germline assignment: CDR1 MNHNS and CDR2 SASEGT. V shed 6 bases and J shed 3 bases, with 12 bases lying between them. The CDR3 runs 14 residues. This chain's CDR3 is CASSLDQVYNEQFF. The CDR3 DNA sequence: TGTGCCAGCAGCTTAGATCAGGTCTACAATGAGCAGTTCTTC.

The V and J genes are TRBV4-1 and TRBJ1-5; TRBD1 agrees at 8 bases. V lost 4 bases, J lost 4 bases, and 3 bases stayed unmatched. CDR3 length: 14 amino acids. From germline, CDR1 is MGHRA and CDR2 YSYEKL. The CDR3 region has the DNA TGCGCCAGCAGCCCGAGGGACAGGAATCAGCCCCAGCATTTT. It yields the protein CASSPRDRNQPQHF.

The V gene is TRBV10-2, the J gene TRBJ2-7, with 7 bases aligning to TRBD2. Trimming took 4 bases from V and 3 from J; bases not matched to a gene: 3. The CDR3 consists of 13 residues. The germline V gene has CDR1 WSHSY and CDR2 SAAADI. CDR3 in DNA: TGCGCCAGCAGTGCCGGGACTAACTACGAGCAGTACTTC. Translating gives CASSAGTNYEQYF.

The chain employs TRBV5-1 and TRBJ1-1, with D unresolved. This CDR3 has 11 residues. The germline CDR1 and CDR2 sequences are SGHRS and YFSETQ. V lost 5 bases and J lost 7, with 9 bases in between. CDR3 region: CASRGNDEAFF. CDR3 bases: TGCGCCAGCAGAGGGAACGATGAAGCTTTCTTT.

This clone was counted once. This chain connects TRBV27 to TRBJ2-1, with 10 bases identical to TRBD2. Per the germline V gene, CDR1 is MNHEY and CDR2 is SMNVEV (reference sequence). The ends lost 5 bases at V and 5 bases at J; junction bases unmatched: 9. The CDR3 is 16 residues long. The DNA of the CDR3 is TGTGCCAGCAGTCCAAAATTCGGACTAGCGGACAATGAGCAGTTCTTC. Its protein product is CASSPKFGLADNEQFF.

DNA for the CDR3: TGCAGCGTTCGCGGCTCGGACAGTTACAATGAGCAGTTCTTC. It is translated as CSVRGSDSYNEQFF. The rearrangement links TRBV29-1 to TRBJ2-1; D may be TRBD1 (6 bases). Per the germline V gene, CDR1 is SQVTM and CDR2 is ANQGSEA. The CDR3 spans 14 residues. V dropped 5 bases and J dropped 4 bases, with 15 bases sitting between them.

The gene calls are TRBV5-5 and TRBJ1-2; D might be TRBD1 (6 bases). This CDR3 region has 15 residues. The V gene lost 4 bases and the J gene lost 4 bases, with 17 bases spanning the gap. Germline CDR1 SGHKS, CDR2 YYEKEE (reference sequence). This CDR3 is CASSPYQGSGYGYTF. DNA of the CDR3: TGTGCCAGCAGCCCATACCAGGGGAGCGGCTATGGCTACACCTTC. The full variable domain, rest sourced from reference TRBV5-5 and TRBJ1-2, is DAGVTQSPTHLIKTRGQQVTLRCSPISGHKSVSWYQQVLGQGPQFIFQYYEKEERGRGNFPDRFSARQFPNYSSELNVNALLLGDSALYLCASSPYQGSGYGYTFGSGTRLTVV.